This TCR beta chain is from a study of persistence of HIV-infected CD4 T cells. Study results and caveats: Antigen-responding cells were enriched for degenerate expanded CDR3beta sequences. Proviral oligoclonality tracked with TCR oligoclonality within the same sorted cells. The rare CMV-responding cells with HIV-1 proviruses were not separately TCR-sequenced.

Of note for this clone: The antigen is unknown.

CDR1 KGHSH and CDR2 LQKENI come from the germline V gene. Trimming removed 3 bases at V and 5 bases at J, with 15 bases between. The CDR3 spans 15 residues. The immunoSEQ assay was version 4, run in survey mode. The assay was immunoSEQ multiplex PCR, and TCRdb's table has in-frame clones only and misses some. The data contain about 43,000 clones, roughly 90% of them singletons. Nonspecific anti-CD3/anti-CD28 bead stimulation represents the broad CD4+ T cell repertoire. CD4+ T cells upregulating both CD40 ligand and CD69 were sorted as responding cells. CD8-depleted PBMCs were stimulated roughly 18 hours with anti-CD28/CD49d costimulation, CD40-blocking antibody and enfuvirtide.

The sequenced sample was CD4+ T cells sorted from PBMCs after approximately 19-hour stimulation, obtained from a patient who received antiretroviral therapy. This chain connects TRBV18 to TRBJ2-3; perhaps TRBD2 as D (5 bases). This receptor was taken from an adult man with HIV who was CMV-seropositive. CDR3 in DNA: TGTGCCAGCTCACCCGGGATCACCCGGATAGATACGCAGTATTTT. As protein: CASSPGITRIDTQYF.